Sequencing of this T cell receptor (beta chain) was carried out in a study of shared clonotypes between healthy human individuals. Study conclusions and caveats: A handful of donors showed sharing of approximately 5% of naive CD4 clonotypes.

Here immunoSEQ multiplex PCR was the method, and the copy in TCRdb shows in-frame clones only, minus some. Here the sample spans approximately 940,000 clones, approximately 80% being singletons. The V and J ends lost 5 bases and 4 bases, in that order; junction bases with no gene match: 6. Germline CDR1 reads SEHNR; CDR2 reads FQNEAQ (reference sequence). This CDR3 has 16 amino acids. For this clone: Its antigen remains unknown.

Material: memory CD4+ T cells sorted from blood. The subset denotes: CD45RA-negative fraction. The chain links TRBV7-9 to TRBJ2-7; 15 bases line up with TRBD2. The clonotype originates from a man younger than 35 in good health. This CDR3 is CASSKTGTSGRYEQYF. The CDR3 nucleotides read TGTGCCAGCAGCAAAACCGGGACTAGCGGGAGGTACGAGCAGTACTTC. Based on the CDR3 plus reference TRBV7-9 and TRBJ2-7, the full variable domain is DTGVSQNPRHKITKRGQNVTFRCDPISEHNRLYWYRQTLGQGPEFLTYFQNEAQLEKSRLLSDRFSAERPKGSFSTLEIQRTEQGDSAMYLCASSKTGTSGRYEQYFGPGTRLTVT.